The 19 T cell receptor beta chains reported below all come from one sample, sequenced in a study of OX40 agonist ivuxolimab in advanced cancers. Produced via immunoSEQ multiplex PCR; TCRdb's table is partial and in-frame only. Here the sample spans some 61,000 clones, more than 60% being singletons. The sequences come from CD4+ or CD8+ T cells sorted from blood, collected in a trial of the OX40 agonist ivuxolimab. These receptors were collected from an adult with an advanced solid tumor such as melanoma, head and neck, liver or kidney cancer.

The sample holds one count of this clone. J is TRBJ2-7 and V is TRBV19; perhaps TRBD2 as D (5 bases). V was cut by 3 bases and J by 3 bases, with 9 bases left in between. CDR3 length: 13 residues. The germline gives CDR1 LNHDA, CDR2 SQIVND (reference sequence). CDR3 protein: CASSMKAGYEQYF. The CDR3 nucleotides are TGTGCCAGTAGTATGAAGGCGGGCTACGAGCAGTACTTC.

The sample holds one count of this clone. This chain links TRBV19 with TRBJ2-1, with D perhaps TRBD1 or TRBD2 (5 bases each). The CDR3 length is 17 residues. Germline CDR1 LNHDA, CDR2 SQIVND (reference sequence). Trimming removed 1 base at V and 5 bases at J, with 18 bases between. This CDR3 reads CASSIAPHGGGNNEQFF. In nucleotides, the CDR3 is TGTGCCAGTAGTATAGCCCCACACGGTGGGGGTAACAATGAGCAGTTCTTC.

This clone has a single count. This chain connects TRBV7-2 to TRBJ2-1, with D unresolved. The germline gives CDR1 SGHTA, CDR2 FQGNSA. CDR3 length: 15 amino acids. The V end lost 1 base, the J end lost 0 bases, and 7 bases lay between the germline ends. CDR3 sequence reads: CASSLDKSSYNEQFF. CDR3 in DNA: TGTGCCAGCAGCTTAGATAAGAGCTCCTACAATGAGCAGTTCTTC.

The rearrangement uses TRBV6-5 and TRBJ2-3; 8 nucleotides match TRBD1. This CDR3 is 15 amino acids long. The germline V gene has CDR1 MNHEY and CDR2 SVGAGI. The junction had 6 bases not matched to a gene; V was cut back by 6 bases and J by 1 base. Here the CDR3 DNA reads TGTGCCAGCAGCCCCAGGGGGCATGGCACAGATACGCAGTATTTT. Translated, it gives CASSPRGHGTDTQYF.

CDR3 protein: CASSQGGAQGRSYNEQFF. CDR3 DNA: TGTGCCAGCAGCCAAGGGGGGGCCCAGGGGCGCTCCTACAATGAGCAGTTCTTC. This chain connects TRBV4-2 to TRBJ2-1; D may be TRBD1 or TRBD2 (6 bases each). V lost 1 base and J lost 0, with 16 bases in between. Per the germline V gene, CDR1 is LGHNA and CDR2 is YNFKEQ. The CDR3 is 18 residues long.

This chain uses TRBV7-9 with TRBJ1-5; D gene uncertain. CDR3 length: 15 residues. Looked up from germline, CDR1 is SEHNR and CDR2 is FQNEAQ (reference sequence). V shed 1 base and J shed 4 bases, with 11 bases lying between them. The CDR3 coding sequence is TGTGCCAGCAGCTTAGGATCGGACCATAATCAGCCCCAGCATTTT. It specifies CASSLGSDHNQPQHF.

The chain recombines TRBV5-4 with TRBJ2-1; 14 nucleotides agree with TRBD2. Germline V CDR1 and CDR2: SGHNT, YYREEE (reference sequence). V dropped 4 bases and J dropped 7; count of bases not matched to a gene: 1. This CDR3 comprises 14 residues. CDR3 nucleotides: TGTGCCAGCAGCAGACTAGCGGGGGGGAATGAGCAGTTCTTC. Protein sequence: CASSRLAGGNEQFF.

The V gene is TRBV28, the J gene TRBJ2-7, with 7 bases matching TRBD2. Germline CDR1 reads MDHEN; CDR2 reads SYDVKM. The ends lost 5 bases at V and 5 bases at J; junction bases unmatched: 12. The CDR3 spans 15 residues. The CDR3 reads CASSVGGGSHDEQYF. The CDR3 nucleotides are TGTGCCAGCAGTGTGGGAGGCGGGAGTCACGACGAGCAGTACTTC.

The chain combines TRBV5-1 with TRBJ1-2; TRBD1 might be the D (5 bases). The CDR3 length is 14 residues. Germline CDR1 and CDR2: SGHRS and YFSETQ. V dropped 0 bases and J dropped 4 bases, with 10 bases sitting between them. CDR3: CASSLDGGIYGYTF. CDR3 bases: TGCGCCAGCAGCTTGGATGGGGGGATCTATGGCTACACCTTC. The full variable domain, with the rest looked up from reference TRBV5-1 and TRBJ1-2, is KAGVTQTPRYLIKTRGQQVTLSCSPISGHRSVSWYQQTPGQGLQFLFEYFSETQRNKGNFPGRFSGRQFSNSRSEMNVSTLELGDSALYLCASSLDGGIYGYTFGSGTRLTVV.

V usage is TRBV14 and J usage is TRBJ1-1; 7 nucleotides match TRBD1. Per the germline V gene, CDR1 is SGHDN and CDR2 is FVKESK. With 6 bases clipped from V and 6 bases from J, the junction kept 10 bases outside the gene matches. The CDR3 length is 14 residues. The CDR3 DNA sequence: TGTGCCAGCAGTCGAATAGGACAGGTCCCTGAAGCTTTCTTT. Residues: CASSRIGQVPEAFF.

The sample holds one count of this clone. This CDR3 is CASSYPNSPLHF. Written as DNA, the CDR3 is TGTGCCAGCAGCTATCCTAATTCACCCCTCCACTTT. The V call is TRBV11-2, the J call TRBJ1-6; no firm D call. Trimming cost V 4 bases and J 6 bases, with 4 bases left between them. CDR3 length: 12 residues. CDR1 SGHAT and CDR2 FQNNGV come from the germline V gene. Drawing the rest from reference TRBV11-2 and TRBJ1-6, the complete variable domain is EAGVAQSPRYKIIEKRQSVAFWCNPISGHATLYWYQQILGQGPKLLIQFQNNGVVDDSQLPKDRFSAERLKGVDSTLKIQPAKLEDSAVYLCASSYPNSPLHFGNGTRLTVT.

The chain is built from TRBV7-6 and TRBJ1-3; D is unclear. There are 16 residues in the CDR3. Deletions cut 0 bases from V and 3 bases from J, with 12 bases between. Germline CDR1 and CDR2: SGHVS and FNYEAQ. The CDR3 nucleotides read TGTGCCAGCAGCTTAGCCCCTCTTGGCGGTGGAAACACCATATATTTT. It is translated as CASSLAPLGGGNTIYF.

The chain combines TRBV30 with TRBJ1-4; D is undetermined. The CDR3 length is 13 residues. The V end lost 3 bases, the J end lost 2 bases, and 7 bases lay between the germline ends. Per the germline V gene, CDR1 is GTSNPN and CDR2 is SVGIG (reference sequence). This chain's CDR3 is CAWRLPTNEKLFF. CDR3 nucleotides: TGTGCCTGGAGGCTACCGACTAATGAAAAACTGTTTTTT.

The chain employs TRBV5-1 and TRBJ2-3; 8 bases agree with TRBD2. This CDR3 comprises 14 residues. CDR1 is SGHRS and CDR2 is YFSETQ in the germline V gene. The ends lost 4 bases at V and 7 bases at J; junction bases unmatched: 8. DNA of the CDR3: TGCGCCAGCAGCGAGCGGGGGAGTGTAAATACGCAGTATTTT. This translates into CASSERGSVNTQYF.

V is TRBV11-3 and J is TRBJ2-1, with 7 nucleotides matching TRBD2. V was pared by 5 bases and J by 1 base, with 14 bases of the junction left unmatched. The CDR3 is made up of 18 amino acids. Germline assignment: CDR1 SGHNT and CDR2 YENEEA. The CDR3 DNA sequence: TGTGCCAGCAGCCCTGGGTGGGTAGCGGGTGGGTCCTACAATGAGCAGTTCTTC. Translating gives CASSPGWVAGGSYNEQFF.

The chain has TRBV2 and TRBJ1-4, with 7 nucleotides matching TRBD1. CDR1 is SNHLY and CDR2 is FYNNEI in the germline V gene. Trimming removed 6 bases from V and 8 bases from J; junction bases left unmatched: 9. This CDR3 region has 14 residues. DNA of the CDR3: TGTGCCAGCAGAATAACAGGGGCGAACGAAAAACTGTTTTTT. Its translation: CASRITGANEKLFF.

The CDR3 loop reads CASSYDLNTEAFF. CDR3 nucleotide sequence: TGTGCCAGCAGTTATGATCTGAACACTGAAGCTTTCTTT. The chain carries TRBV6-5 and TRBJ1-1; D ambiguous. CDR3 size: 13 residues. The germline V gene encodes CDR1 MNHEY and CDR2 SVGAGI. Trimming took off 3 bases at V and 0 bases at J, with 5 bases between the two ends.

This chain joins TRBV4-1 and TRBJ2-1; possibly TRBD2 for D (6 bases). In germline, CDR1 is MGHRA, CDR2 YSYEKL. The CDR3 loop spans 17 amino acids. V shed 0 bases and J shed 0 bases, with 12 bases lying between them. The CDR3 nucleotides are TGCGCCAGCAGCCAAGATTGGGGGGACCCCTCCTACAATGAGCAGTTCTTC. This encodes CASSQDWGDPSYNEQFF.

The CDR3 protein is CASSTGTLFNEQFF. Written as DNA, the CDR3 is TGCGCCAGCAGCACCGGGACTTTGTTCAATGAGCAGTTCTTC. V gene TRBV5-1 combines with J gene TRBJ2-1, with D perhaps TRBD2 (6 bases). CDR3 length equals 14 residues. Between the trimmed V and J ends, which lost 4 bases and 6 bases, there was a span of 14 bases. Germline V lookup: CDR1 SGHRS, CDR2 YFSETQ.